The next 9 T cell receptor beta chains were all read from a single sample in a study of breast tumors, draining lymph nodes, adjacent tissues (dated by TCRdb to the mid-2010s). The lymph node samples were taken from the axillary draining lymph nodes of breast cancer patients. Libraries were made using multiplex PCR. The sample was run on an Illumina HiSeq 2000. TCRdb passed the public sequencing reads through fastp at Q25 and MiXCR, retaining productive beta sequences. Under each unique CDR3 protein, matching rows form one entry showing the most common genes and DNA. The sample records about 140,000 distinct CDR3 sequences, around a third of which are singletons. Approximately 2.3% of the sample is in the top ten clones. Sequences were obtained from axillary lymph node tissue. The receptors originated from a female donor with breast cancer. Some clones in this sample may be carry-over from other donors' samples.

This clonotype was picked up many times. This chain connects TRBV7-6 to TRBJ2-7; no clear D. Deletions cut 1 base from V and 6 bases from J, with 16 bases between. The CDR3 extends over 15 amino acids. Germline V lookup: CDR1 SGHVS, CDR2 FNYEAQ. The CDR3 loop is CASSLDSQFPGEQYF. The CDR3, as DNA: TGTGCCAGCAGCTTAGATTCCCAATTCCCCGGCGAGCAGTACTTC.

In the case of this clonotype: Because the CDR3 is missing its conserved closing phenylalanine or tryptophan, this is likely a read error. V and J are TRBV7-9 and TRBJ1-2; D might be TRBD1 (6 bases). There are 13 residues in the CDR3. From germline, CDR1 is SEHNR and CDR2 FQNEAQ (reference sequence). CDR3 protein: CASTRTGYSGYTL. The DNA for the CDR3 is TGCGCCAGCACCCGAACAGGGTACTCTGGCTACACCCTC.

This clonotype has a handful of counts. The gene calls are TRBV5-1 and TRBJ1-1; no clear D. The germline V and J ends were trimmed by 4 bases and 1 base, with 8 bases remaining between them. Germline V lookup: CDR1 SGHRS, CDR2 YFSETQ. The CDR3 covers 13 residues. CDR3 protein: CASSIDQNTEAFF. The CDR3 coding sequence is TGCGCCAGCAGCATTGACCAGAACACTGAAGCTTTCTTT. The full variable domain, completed using reference TRBV5-1 and TRBJ1-1, is KAGVTQTPRYLIKTRGQQVTLSCSPISGHRSVSWYQQTPGQGLQFLFEYFSETQRNKGNFPGRFSGRQFSNSRSEMNVSTLELGDSALYLCASSIDQNTEAFFGQGTRLTVV.

This clonotype was detected many times. The chain is built from TRBV6-5 and TRBJ1-6, with TRBD1 matching 7 bases. The CDR3 has 14 residues. Germline CDR1 and CDR2: MNHEY and SVGAGI. V was pared by 6 bases and J by 8 bases, with 7 bases of the junction left unmatched. CDR3: CASRTGQRHSPLHF. For the CDR3, the DNA is TGTGCCAGCAGGACGGGACAGCGGCATTCACCCCTCCACTTT.

This clonotype was seen repeatedly, ten times or more. V gene TRBV6-1 combines with J gene TRBJ1-6; 7 positions agree with TRBD1. From germline, CDR1 is MNHNS and CDR2 SASEGT. The CDR3 sequence is 17 residues long. V was pared by 6 bases and J by 0 bases, with 8 bases of the junction left unmatched. The chain's CDR3 is CASRRDSSSSYNSPLHF. CDR3 coding DNA: TGTGCCAGCAGGCGGGACAGCTCGAGCTCCTATAATTCACCCCTCCACTTT.

There are many counts of this clonotype. This chain links TRBV6-2 or TRBV6-3 with TRBJ1-5, with D tentatively TRBD1 (5 bases). The CDR3 consists of 13 residues. CDR1 is MNHEY and CDR2 is SVGEGT in the germline V gene. The V end lost 7 bases, the J end lost 2 bases, and 9 bases lay between the germline ends. The CDR3 reads CASKAGRNQPQHF. CDR3 in DNA: TGTGCCAGCAAAGCGGGGCGCAATCAGCCCCAGCATTTT.

The V gene is TRBV6-1, the J gene TRBJ2-3; 8 nucleotides align to TRBD1. The CDR3 extends over 14 amino acids. J lost 11 bases, V lost 0 bases, and 7 bases had no gene match. The germline V gene encodes CDR1 MNHNS and CDR2 SASEGT. This CDR3 is CASSEADRVNEQYF. CDR3 nucleotides: TGTGCCAGCAGTGAAGCGGACAGGGTCAATGAGCAGTATTTT.

This clonotype was observed at least ten times. The rearrangement joins TRBV19 to TRBJ1-2, with D possibly being TRBD1 (6 bases). Germline loops: CDR1 LNHDA, CDR2 SQIVND (reference sequence). This CDR3 spans 15 amino acids. Between the trimmed V and J ends, which lost 4 bases and 6 bases, there was a span of 18 bases. CDR3 coding DNA: TGTGCCAGTAGTAGACAGGAGCATCGGAGGGATGGCTACACCTTC. Protein: CASSRQEHRRDGYTF.

This clonotype has a count of ten or more. This chain's CDR3 is CASSSQGAAYGYTF. For the CDR3, the DNA is TGTGCCAGCAGTTCACAGGGGGCCGCCTATGGCTACACCTTC. V gene TRBV12-3 or TRBV12-4 combines with J gene TRBJ1-2; 9 bases agree with TRBD1. The CDR3 is 14 residues long. Trimming removed 4 bases from V and 4 bases from J; junction bases left unmatched: 4.